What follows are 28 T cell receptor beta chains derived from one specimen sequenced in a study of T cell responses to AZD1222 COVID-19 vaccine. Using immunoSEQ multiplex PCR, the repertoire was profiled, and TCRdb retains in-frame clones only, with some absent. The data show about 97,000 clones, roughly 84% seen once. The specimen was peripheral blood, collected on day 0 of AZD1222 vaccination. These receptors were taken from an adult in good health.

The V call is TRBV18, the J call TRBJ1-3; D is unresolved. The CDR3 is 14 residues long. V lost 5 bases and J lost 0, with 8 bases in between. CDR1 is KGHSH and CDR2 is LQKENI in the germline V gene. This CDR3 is CASSSGDSGNTIYF. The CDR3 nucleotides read TGTGCCAGCTCATCCGGAGACTCTGGAAACACCATATATTTT.

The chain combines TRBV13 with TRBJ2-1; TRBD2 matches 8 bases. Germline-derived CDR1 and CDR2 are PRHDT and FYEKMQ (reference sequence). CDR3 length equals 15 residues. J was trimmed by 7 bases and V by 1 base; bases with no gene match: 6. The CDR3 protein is CASSLAGGRYNEQFF. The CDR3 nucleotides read TGTGCCAGCAGCTTAGCGGGGGGGCGTTATAATGAGCAGTTCTTC.

CDR3 DNA: TGTGCCAGCATATCAGGGGGTGATGAAGCTTTCTTT. Translating it yields CASISGGDEAFF. J is TRBJ1-1 and V is TRBV2; 7 bases agree with TRBD1. The CDR3 has 12 residues. The germline V gene encodes CDR1 SNHLY and CDR2 FYNNEI. The V segment lost 7 bases and the J segment 7 bases; nucleotides outside the gene matches: 6.

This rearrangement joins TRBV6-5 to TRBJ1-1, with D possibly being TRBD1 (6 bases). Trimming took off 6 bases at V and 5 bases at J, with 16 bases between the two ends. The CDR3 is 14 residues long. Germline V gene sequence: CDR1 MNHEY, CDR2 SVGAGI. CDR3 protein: CASRRDKSGTEAFF. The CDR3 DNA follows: TGTGCCAGCAGACGGGACAAAAGCGGGACTGAAGCTTTCTTT.

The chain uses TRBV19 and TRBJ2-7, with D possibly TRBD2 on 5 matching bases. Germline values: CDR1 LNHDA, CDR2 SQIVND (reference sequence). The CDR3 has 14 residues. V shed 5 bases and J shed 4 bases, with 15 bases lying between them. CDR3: CASSPTGSAYEQYF. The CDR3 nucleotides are TGTGCCAGTAGTCCGACGGGATCAGCTTACGAGCAGTACTTC.

The CDR3, as DNA: TGTGCCAGCAGTTTATCGGGGGGACACAACACTGAAGCTTTCTTT. It encodes CASSLSGGHNTEAFF. The V call is TRBV27, the J call TRBJ1-1; possible D gene TRBD1, 6 bases. Between the trimmed V and J ends, which lost 0 bases and 2 bases, there was a span of 10 bases. From germline, CDR1 is MNHEY and CDR2 SMNVEV (reference sequence). The CDR3 contains 15 residues.

The CDR3 sequence is CASSLLNSPLHF. CDR3 in DNA: TGTGCCAGCAGCTTACTGAATTCACCCCTCCACTTT. The gene calls are TRBV7-2 and TRBJ1-6; the D is unclear. Germline V lookup: CDR1 SGHTA, CDR2 FQGNSA. V shed 2 bases and J shed 7 bases, with 3 bases lying between them. The CDR3 loop spans 12 amino acids.

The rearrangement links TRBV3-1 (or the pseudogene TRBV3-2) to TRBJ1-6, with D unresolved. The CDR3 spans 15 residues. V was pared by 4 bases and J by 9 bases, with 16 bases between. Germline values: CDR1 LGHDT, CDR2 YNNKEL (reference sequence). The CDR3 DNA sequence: TGTGCCAGCAGCCTAGGATTAACGGGGAGTTCACCCCTCCACTTT. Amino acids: CASSLGLTGSSPLHF.

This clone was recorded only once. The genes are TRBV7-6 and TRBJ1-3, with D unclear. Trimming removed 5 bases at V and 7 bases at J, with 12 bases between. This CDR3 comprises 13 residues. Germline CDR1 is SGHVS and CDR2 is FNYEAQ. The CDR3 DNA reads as TGTGCCAGCAGCCTAGATGCGGGGAACACCATATATTTT. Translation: CASSLDAGNTIYF.

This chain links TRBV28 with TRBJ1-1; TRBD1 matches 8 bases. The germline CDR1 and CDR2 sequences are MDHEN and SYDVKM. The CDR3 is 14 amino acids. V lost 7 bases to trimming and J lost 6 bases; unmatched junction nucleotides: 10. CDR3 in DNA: TGTGCCAGCAAACCCAGGGGGCGCGGCCCTGAAGCTTTCTTT. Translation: CASKPRGRGPEAFF.

CDR3 loop: CASSLAGSGNTIYF. DNA for the CDR3: TGTGCCAGCAGCTTAGCGGGCTCTGGAAACACCATATATTTT. The chain couples TRBV7-2 to TRBJ1-3; no reliable D call. With 0 bases removed from V and 0 bases from J, the gap between germline ends came to 3 bases. Germline CDR1 and CDR2: SGHTA and FQGNSA. CDR3 length: 14 amino acids.

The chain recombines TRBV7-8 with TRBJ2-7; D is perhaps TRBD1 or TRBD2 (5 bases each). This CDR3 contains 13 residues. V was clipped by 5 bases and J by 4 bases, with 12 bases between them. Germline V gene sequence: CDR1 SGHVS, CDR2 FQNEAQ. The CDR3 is CASSPGTGYEQYF. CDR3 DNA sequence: TGTGCCAGCAGCCCAGGGACGGGATACGAGCAGTACTTC. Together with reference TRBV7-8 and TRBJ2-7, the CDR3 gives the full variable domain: GAGVSQSPRYKVAKRGQDVALRCDPISGHVSLFWYQQALGQGPEFLTYFQNEAQLDKSGLPSDRFFAERPEGSVSTLKIQRTQQEDSAVYLCASSPGTGYEQYFGPGTRLTVT.

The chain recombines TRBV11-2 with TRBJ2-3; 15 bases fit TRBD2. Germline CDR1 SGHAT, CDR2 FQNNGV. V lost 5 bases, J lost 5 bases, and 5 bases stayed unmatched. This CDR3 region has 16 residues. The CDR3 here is CASSPWTSGGVDTQYF. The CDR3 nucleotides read TGTGCCAGCAGCCCCTGGACTAGCGGGGGGGTAGATACGCAGTATTTT.

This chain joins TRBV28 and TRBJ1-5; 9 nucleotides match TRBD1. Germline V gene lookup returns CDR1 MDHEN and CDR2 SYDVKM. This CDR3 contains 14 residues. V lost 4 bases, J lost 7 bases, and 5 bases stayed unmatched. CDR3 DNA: TGTGCCAGCAGTTACGGGACAGGGTTGCAGCCCCAGCATTTT. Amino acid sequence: CASSYGTGLQPQHF.

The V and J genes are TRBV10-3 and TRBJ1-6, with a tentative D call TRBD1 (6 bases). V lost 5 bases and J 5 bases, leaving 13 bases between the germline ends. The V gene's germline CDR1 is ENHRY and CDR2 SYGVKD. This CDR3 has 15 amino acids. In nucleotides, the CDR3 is TGTGCCATCAGTACACAGGGTACCCATAATTCACCCCTCCACTTT. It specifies CAISTQGTHNSPLHF.

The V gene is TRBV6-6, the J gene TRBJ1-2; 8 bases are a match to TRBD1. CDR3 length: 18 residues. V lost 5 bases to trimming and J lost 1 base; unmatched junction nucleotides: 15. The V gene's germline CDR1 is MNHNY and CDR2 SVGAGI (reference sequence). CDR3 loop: CASSQGAIPLGFNYGYTF. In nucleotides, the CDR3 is TGTGCCAGCAGTCAGGGGGCGATCCCCCTGGGGTTTAACTATGGCTACACCTTC.

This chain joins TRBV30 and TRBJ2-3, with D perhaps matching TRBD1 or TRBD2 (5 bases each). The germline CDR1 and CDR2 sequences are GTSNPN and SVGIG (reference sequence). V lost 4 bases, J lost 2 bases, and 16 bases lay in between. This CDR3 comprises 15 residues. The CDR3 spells CAWTPGTQVTDTQYF. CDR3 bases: TGTGCCTGGACCCCCGGGACCCAAGTCACAGATACGCAGTATTTT.

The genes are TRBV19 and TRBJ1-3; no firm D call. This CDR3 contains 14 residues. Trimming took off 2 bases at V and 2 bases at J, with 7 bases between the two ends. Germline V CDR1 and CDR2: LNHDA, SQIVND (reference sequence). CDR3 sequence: CASSIPGAGNTIYF. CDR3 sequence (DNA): TGTGCCAGTAGTATACCCGGGGCTGGAAACACCATATATTTT.

Written as DNA, the CDR3 is TGTGCCAGCAGCCCCCCCTTCACAGATACGCAGTATTTT. It encodes CASSPPFTDTQYF. The chain combines TRBV2 with TRBJ2-3; D uncertain. The CDR3 is 13 residues long. V lost 6 bases and J 2 bases, leaving 9 bases between the germline ends. Germline loops: CDR1 SNHLY, CDR2 FYNNEI.

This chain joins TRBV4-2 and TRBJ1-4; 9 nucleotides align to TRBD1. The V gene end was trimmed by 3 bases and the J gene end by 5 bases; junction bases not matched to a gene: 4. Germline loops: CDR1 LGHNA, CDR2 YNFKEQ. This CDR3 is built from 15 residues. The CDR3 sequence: CASSHPGTGNEKLFF. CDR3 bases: TGTGCCAGCAGCCATCCTGGGACAGGGAATGAAAAACTGTTTTTT.

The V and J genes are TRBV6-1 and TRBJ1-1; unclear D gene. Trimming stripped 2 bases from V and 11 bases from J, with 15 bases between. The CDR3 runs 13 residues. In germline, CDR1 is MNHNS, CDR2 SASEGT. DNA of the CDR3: TGTGCCAGCAGTGAATATGGGTCAATCGAGGCTTTCTTT. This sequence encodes CASSEYGSIEAFF.

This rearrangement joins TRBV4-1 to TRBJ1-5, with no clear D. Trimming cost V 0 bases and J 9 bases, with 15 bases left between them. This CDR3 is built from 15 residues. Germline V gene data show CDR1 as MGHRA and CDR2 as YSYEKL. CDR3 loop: CASSQDMGSSAPQHF. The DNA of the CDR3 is TGCGCCAGCAGCCAAGATATGGGGTCCTCAGCGCCCCAGCATTTT.

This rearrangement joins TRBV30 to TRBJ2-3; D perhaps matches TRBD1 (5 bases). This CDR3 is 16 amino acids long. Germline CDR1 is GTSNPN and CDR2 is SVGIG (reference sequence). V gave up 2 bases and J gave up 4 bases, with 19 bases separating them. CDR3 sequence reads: CAWSSGSQGGADTQYF. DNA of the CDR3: TGTGCCTGGAGTAGTGGATCCCAGGGTGGCGCAGATACGCAGTATTTT.

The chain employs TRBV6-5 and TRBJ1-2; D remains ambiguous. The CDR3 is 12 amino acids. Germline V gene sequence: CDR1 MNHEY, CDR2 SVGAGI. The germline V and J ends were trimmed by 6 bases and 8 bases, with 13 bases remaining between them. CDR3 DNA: TGTGCCAGCAGCCAGCTCGGGCGCGGCTACACCTTC. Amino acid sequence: CASSQLGRGYTF.

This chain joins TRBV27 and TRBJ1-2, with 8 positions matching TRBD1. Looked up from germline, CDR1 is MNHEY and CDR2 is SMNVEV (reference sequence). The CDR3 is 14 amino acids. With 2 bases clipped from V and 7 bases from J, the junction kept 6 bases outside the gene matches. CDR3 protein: CASSLQQGVGGYTF. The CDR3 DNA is TGTGCCAGCAGTTTACAACAGGGGGTAGGTGGCTACACCTTC.

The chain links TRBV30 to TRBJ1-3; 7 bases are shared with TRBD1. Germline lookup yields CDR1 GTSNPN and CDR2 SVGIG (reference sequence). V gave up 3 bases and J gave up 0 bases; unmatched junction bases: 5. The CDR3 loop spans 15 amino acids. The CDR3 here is CAWRKGTASGNTIYF. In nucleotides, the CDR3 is TGTGCCTGGAGGAAAGGGACAGCCTCTGGAAACACCATATATTTT.

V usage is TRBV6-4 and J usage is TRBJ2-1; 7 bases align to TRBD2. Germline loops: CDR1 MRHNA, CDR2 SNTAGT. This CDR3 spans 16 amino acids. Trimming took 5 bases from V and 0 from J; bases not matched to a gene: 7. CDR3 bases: TGTGCCAGCAGTCGAGGGTGGGGGGGCTCCTACAATGAGCAGTTCTTC. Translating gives CASSRGWGGSYNEQFF.

This CDR3 is CASRSVEAFF. The CDR3 DNA is TGTGCCAGCAGGTCTGTTGAAGCTTTCTTT. The rearrangement links TRBV6-6 to TRBJ1-1; D is unclear. The CDR3 loop spans 10 amino acids. The V gene's germline CDR1 is MNHNY and CDR2 SVGAGI (reference sequence). V gave up 6 bases and J gave up 7 bases, with 6 bases separating them.